The clone carrying this T cell receptor beta chain is a singleton in its sample. Losses at the gene ends were 7 bases for V and 1 base for J; bases not matched to a gene: 14. In germline, CDR1 is SGHTA, CDR2 FQGNSA. The CDR3 covers 17 residues. Time point noted: after dendritic cell vaccination, including at tumor progression/relapse. Fresh-frozen tumor tissue and more than two years of survival data were available for all. The entry originates in a study of glioma-infiltrating T cells after dendritic cell vaccination. Only in-frame clones appear in the TCRdb table, and some are missing; sequencing was by immunoSEQ multiplex PCR. The data contain 70,000 to 100,000 clones, 75% to 90% of them seen just once; the ten biggest clones take up under 8%.

The source is a human donor with glioblastoma. The sequencing used blood, collected after dendritic cell vaccination. This rearrangement joins TRBV7-2 to TRBJ2-7; 9 nucleotides match TRBD2. In DNA, the CDR3 is TGTGCCAGCACCCAGCTTGCGTTAGCGGGGGAATCCTACGAGCAGTACTTC. Its translation is CASTQLALAGESYEQYF.